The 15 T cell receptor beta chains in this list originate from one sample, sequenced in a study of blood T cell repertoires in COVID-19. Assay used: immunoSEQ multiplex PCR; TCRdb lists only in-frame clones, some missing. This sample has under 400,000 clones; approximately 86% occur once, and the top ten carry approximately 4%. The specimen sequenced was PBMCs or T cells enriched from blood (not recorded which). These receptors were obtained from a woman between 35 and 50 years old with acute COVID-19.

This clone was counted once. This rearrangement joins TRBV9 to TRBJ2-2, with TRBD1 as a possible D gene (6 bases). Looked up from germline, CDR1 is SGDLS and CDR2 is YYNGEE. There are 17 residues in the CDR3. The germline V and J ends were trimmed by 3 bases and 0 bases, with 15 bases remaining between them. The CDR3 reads CASSESGTFANTGELFF. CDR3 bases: TGTGCCAGCAGCGAATCCGGGACATTTGCGAACACCGGGGAGCTGTTTTTT.

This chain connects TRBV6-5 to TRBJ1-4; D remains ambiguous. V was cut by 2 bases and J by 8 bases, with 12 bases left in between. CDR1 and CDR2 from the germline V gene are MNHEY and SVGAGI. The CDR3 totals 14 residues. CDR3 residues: CASSYRGNSEKLFF. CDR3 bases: TGTGCCAGCAGTTACCGGGGAAATAGCGAAAAACTGTTTTTT.

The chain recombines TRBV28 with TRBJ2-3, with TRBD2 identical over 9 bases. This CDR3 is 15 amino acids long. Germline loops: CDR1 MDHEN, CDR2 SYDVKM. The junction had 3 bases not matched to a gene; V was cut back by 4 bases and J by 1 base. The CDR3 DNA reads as TGTGCCAGCAGTTCTAGCGGGATGGGCACAGATACGCAGTATTTT. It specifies CASSSSGMGTDTQYF.

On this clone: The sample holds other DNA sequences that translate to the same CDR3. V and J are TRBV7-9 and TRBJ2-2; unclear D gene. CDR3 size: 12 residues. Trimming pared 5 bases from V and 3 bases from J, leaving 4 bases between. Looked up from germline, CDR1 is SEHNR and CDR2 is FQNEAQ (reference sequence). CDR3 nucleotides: TGTGCCAGCAGCCCGGACACCGGGGAGCTGTTTTTT. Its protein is CASSPDTGELFF.

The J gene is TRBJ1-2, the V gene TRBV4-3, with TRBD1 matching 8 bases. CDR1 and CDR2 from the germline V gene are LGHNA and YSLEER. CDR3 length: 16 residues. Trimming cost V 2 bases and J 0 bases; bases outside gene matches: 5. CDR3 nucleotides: TGCGCCAGCAGCCAACAGGGACAGGTACCTAACTATGGCTACACCTTC. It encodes CASSQQGQVPNYGYTF.

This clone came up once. For the CDR3, the DNA is TGTGCCACGCGGCTAGCGGGAGCCTATGAGCAGTTCTTC. Residues: CATRLAGAYEQFF. The chain links TRBV10-3 to TRBJ2-1; 10 nucleotides agree with TRBD2. This CDR3 has 13 amino acids. Germline CDR1 reads ENHRY; CDR2 reads SYGVKD. The junction had 8 bases not matched to a gene; V was cut back by 10 bases and J by 8 bases.

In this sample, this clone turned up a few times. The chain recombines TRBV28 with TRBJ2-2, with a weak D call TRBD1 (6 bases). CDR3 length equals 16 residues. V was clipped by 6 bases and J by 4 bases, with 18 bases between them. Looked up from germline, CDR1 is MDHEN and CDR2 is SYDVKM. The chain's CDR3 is CASRRIRDIGTGELFF. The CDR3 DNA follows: TGTGCCAGCAGGAGGATACGGGACATCGGCACCGGGGAGCTGTTTTTT. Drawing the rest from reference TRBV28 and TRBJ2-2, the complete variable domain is DVKVTQSSRYLVKRTGEKVFLECVQDMDHENMFWYRQDPGLGLRLIYFSYDVKMKEKGDIPEGYSVSREKKERFSLILESASTNQTSMYLCASRRIRDIGTGELFFGEGSRLTVL.

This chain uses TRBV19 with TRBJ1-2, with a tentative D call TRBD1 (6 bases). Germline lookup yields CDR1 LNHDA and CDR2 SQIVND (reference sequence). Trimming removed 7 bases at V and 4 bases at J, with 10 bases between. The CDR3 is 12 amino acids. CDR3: CASTDRSYGYTF. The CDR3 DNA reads TGTGCCAGTACCGACAGGAGCTATGGCTACACCTTC.

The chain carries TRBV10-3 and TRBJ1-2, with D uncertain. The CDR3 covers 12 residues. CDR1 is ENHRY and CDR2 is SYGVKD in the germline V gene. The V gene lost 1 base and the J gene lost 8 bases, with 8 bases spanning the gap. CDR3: CAISEWEGGYTF. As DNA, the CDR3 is TGTGCCATCAGTGAGTGGGAGGGAGGCTACACCTTC.

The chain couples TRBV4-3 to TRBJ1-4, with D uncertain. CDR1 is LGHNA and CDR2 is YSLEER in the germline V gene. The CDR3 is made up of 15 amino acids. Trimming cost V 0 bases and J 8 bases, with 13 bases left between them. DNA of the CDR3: TGCGCCAGCAGCCAAGATCCGGGATTGAGCGAAAAACTGTTTTTT. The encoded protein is CASSQDPGLSEKLFF.

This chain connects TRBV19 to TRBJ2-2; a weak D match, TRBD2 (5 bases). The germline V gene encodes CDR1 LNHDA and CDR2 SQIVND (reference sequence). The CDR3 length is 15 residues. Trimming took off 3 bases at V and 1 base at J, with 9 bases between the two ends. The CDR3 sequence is CASSMSGVNTGELFF. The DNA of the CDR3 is TGTGCCAGTAGTATGTCCGGGGTGAACACCGGGGAGCTGTTTTTT.

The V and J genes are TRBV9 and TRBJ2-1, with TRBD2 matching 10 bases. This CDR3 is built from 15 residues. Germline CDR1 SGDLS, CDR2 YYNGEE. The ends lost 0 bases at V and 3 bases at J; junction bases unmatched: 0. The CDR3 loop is CASSVGTSGYNEQFF. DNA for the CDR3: TGTGCCAGCAGCGTAGGGACTAGCGGCTACAATGAGCAGTTCTTC.

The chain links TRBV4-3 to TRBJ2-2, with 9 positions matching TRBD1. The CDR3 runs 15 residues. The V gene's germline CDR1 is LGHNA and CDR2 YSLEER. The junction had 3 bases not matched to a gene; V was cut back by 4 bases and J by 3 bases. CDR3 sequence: CASSRGQGDTGELFF. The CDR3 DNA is TGCGCCAGCAGCCGGGGACAGGGAGACACCGGGGAGCTGTTTTTT.

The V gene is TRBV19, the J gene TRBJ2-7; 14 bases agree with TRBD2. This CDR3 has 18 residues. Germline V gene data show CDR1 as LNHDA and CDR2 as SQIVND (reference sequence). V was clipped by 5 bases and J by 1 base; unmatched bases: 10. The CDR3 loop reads CASSLRPGTSGGSYEQYF. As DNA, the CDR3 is TGTGCCAGTAGTCTCCGTCCTGGGACTAGCGGGGGATCCTACGAGCAGTACTTC.

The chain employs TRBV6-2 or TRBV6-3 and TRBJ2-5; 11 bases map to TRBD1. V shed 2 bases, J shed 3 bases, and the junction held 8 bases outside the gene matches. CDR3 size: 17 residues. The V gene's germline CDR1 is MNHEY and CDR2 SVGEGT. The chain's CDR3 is CASSYEGQGAEKETQYF. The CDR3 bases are TGTGCCAGCAGTTACGAAGGACAGGGGGCTGAGAAAGAGACCCAGTACTTC.